The T cell receptor beta chain under discussion was sequenced for a study of blood T cell repertoires in COVID-19. Study-level information: T cells, B-cell-depleted T cells, or PBMCs provided the cDNA or gDNA that served as material.

Original processing notes: Estimation of nucleated cell counts relied on the amplification of reference gene primers. Here immunoSEQ multiplex PCR was the method, and the copy in TCRdb shows in-frame clones only, minus some. V, J and clone size were drawn from that table, and D and trimming were deduced from the DNA. This table holds about 200,000 clones, roughly four fifths found once. CDR3 length: 13 residues. V was cut by 4 bases and J by 7 bases, with 12 bases left in between. Per the germline V gene, CDR1 is LGHNA and CDR2 is YSLEER. Input material: peripheral blood. The V and J genes are TRBV4-3 and TRBJ2-3; tentatively, D is TRBD1 (5 bases). This clonotype was sampled from a middle-aged woman with acute or convalescent COVID-19. Here the CDR3 DNA reads TGCGCCAGCAGCCGAGAAGGGGTCTATACGCAGTATTTT. Translated, it gives CASSREGVYTQYF.